Only a few counts were recorded for the clone carrying this T cell receptor beta chain. Its cognate antigen is unknown. Only in-frame clones appear in the TCRdb table, and some are missing; sequencing was by immunoSEQ multiplex PCR. The sample yields about 78,000 clones, around 89% seen once. This record comes from a study of radiation and T cells in renal cell carcinoma. General study results and limits: No pretreatment tumor biopsies were available for baseline clonotypes. In blood, top tumor clones expanded by 2 weeks, shrinking by 4.

Trimming at V came to 4 bases and at J to 0 bases, leaving 2 bases not matched to a gene. CDR1 ENHRY and CDR2 SYGVKD come from the germline V gene. The CDR3 length is 14 residues. Time point indicated: blood 4 weeks post-SBRT, at nephrectomy. Noted treatment: 15 Gy SBRT to primary tumor, nephrectomy 4 weeks later. Nephrectomy followed 15 Gy stereotactic body radiation by 4 weeks. Blood was sampled at baseline, 2 weeks and 4 weeks after SBRT. The material sequenced was blood, taken from a patient whose treatment included radiotherapy and nephrectomy. The clonotype was recovered from a woman in her seventies with renal cell carcinoma. This rearrangement joins TRBV10-3 to TRBJ1-1; 7 bases fit TRBD1. The CDR3 spells CAISAGQVNTEAFF. In DNA form, the CDR3 reads TGTGCCATCAGTGCTGGACAGGTGAACACTGAAGCTTTCTTT.